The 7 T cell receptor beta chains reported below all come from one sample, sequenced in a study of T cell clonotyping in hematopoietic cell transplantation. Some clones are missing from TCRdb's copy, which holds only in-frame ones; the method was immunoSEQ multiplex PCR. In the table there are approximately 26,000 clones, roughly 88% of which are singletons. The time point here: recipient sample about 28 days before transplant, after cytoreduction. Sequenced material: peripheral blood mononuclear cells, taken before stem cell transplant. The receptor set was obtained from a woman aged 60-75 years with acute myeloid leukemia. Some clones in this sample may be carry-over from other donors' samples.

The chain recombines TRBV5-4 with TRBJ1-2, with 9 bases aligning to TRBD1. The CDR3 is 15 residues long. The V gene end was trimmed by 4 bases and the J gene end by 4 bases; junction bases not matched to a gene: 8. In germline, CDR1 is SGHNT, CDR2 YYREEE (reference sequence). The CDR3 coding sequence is TGTGCCAGCAGCCTTCCCGGGACAGGGAGCTATGGCTACACCTTC. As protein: CASSLPGTGSYGYTF.

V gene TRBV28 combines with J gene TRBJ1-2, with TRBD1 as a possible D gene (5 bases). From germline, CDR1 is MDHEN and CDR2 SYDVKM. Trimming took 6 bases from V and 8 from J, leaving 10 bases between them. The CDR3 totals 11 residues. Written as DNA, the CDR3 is TGTGCCAGCAGAGCAGGGTCCGGCTACACCTTC. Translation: CASRAGSGYTF.

The CDR3 DNA follows: TGTGCCAGCAGTGTTGCAGTTAGCTCCTACGAGCAGTACTTC. Encoded protein: CASSVAVSSYEQYF. The V call is TRBV2, the J call TRBJ2-7; the D is unclear. The CDR3 loop spans 14 amino acids. Trimming took 4 bases from V and 0 from J, leaving 10 bases between them. Germline V gene sequence: CDR1 SNHLY, CDR2 FYNNEI.

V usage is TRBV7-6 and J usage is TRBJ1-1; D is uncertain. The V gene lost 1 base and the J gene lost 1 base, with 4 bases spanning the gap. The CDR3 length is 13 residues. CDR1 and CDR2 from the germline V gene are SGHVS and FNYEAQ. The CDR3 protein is CASSLEGNTEAFF. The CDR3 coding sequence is TGTGCCAGCAGCTTAGAGGGGAACACTGAAGCTTTCTTT.

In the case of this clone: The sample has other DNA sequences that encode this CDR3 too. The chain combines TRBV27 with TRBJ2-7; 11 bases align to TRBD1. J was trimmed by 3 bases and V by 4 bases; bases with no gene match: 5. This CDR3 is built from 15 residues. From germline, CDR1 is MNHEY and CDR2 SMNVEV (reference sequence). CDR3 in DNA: TGTGCCAGCAGTTCCGGGACAGGGGGGATCTACGAGCAGTACTTC. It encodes CASSSGTGGIYEQYF.

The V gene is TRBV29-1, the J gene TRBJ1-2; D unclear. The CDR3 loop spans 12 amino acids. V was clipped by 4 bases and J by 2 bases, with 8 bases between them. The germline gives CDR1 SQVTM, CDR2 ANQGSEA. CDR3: CSVVPENYGYTF. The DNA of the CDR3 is TGCAGCGTTGTCCCGGAGAACTATGGCTACACCTTC.

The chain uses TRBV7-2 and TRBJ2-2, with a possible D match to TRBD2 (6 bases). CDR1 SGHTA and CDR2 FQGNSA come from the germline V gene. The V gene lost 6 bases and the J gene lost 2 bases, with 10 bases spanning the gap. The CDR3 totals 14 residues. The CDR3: CASRSSANTGELFF. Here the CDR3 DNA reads TGTGCCAGCAGGTCTAGCGCTAACACCGGGGAGCTGTTTTTT.